This T cell receptor (beta chain) was obtained from a study of blood T cells in healthy people across ages. Every sample gave at least 5 micrograms of total RNA when it was extracted. The CDR3 is 15 amino acids. CDR1 is SGHTA and CDR2 is FQGNSA in the germline V gene. Losses at the gene ends were 6 bases for V and 7 bases for J; bases not matched to a gene: 9. With a J-beta primer mix and a sample-barcoded 5' primer, a second PCR ran roughly 6 to 11 cycles. The study obtained at least 3 million CDR3-containing paired-end reads from every sample. In TCRdb, the 5' RACE reads were re-called with MiXCR into one record per CDR3 protein. The repertoire holds around 1,800,000 distinct CDR3 sequences, with about 39% as singletons.

This TCR came from a human donor in good health. The rearrangement uses TRBV7-2 and TRBJ1-5; TRBD1 agrees at 10 bases. Material for sequencing was blood. As DNA, the CDR3 is TGTGCCAGCAGTCCCGGGACAGGGGAGGGACAGCCCCAGCATTTT. Translation: CASSPGTGEGQPQHF.